The 26 T cell receptor beta chains in this list originate from one sample, sequenced in a study of CD8 T cells in Susac syndrome. An amount of RNA that ranged from roughly 0.45 to 1 ug was reverse transcribed with random hexamers. TCRdb reprocessed the immunoSEQ multiplex PCR reads via MiXCR and lists one record per CDR3 protein. Of 150,000 to 160,000 distinct CDR3 sequences listed, over 95% are singletons. The sample taken for sequencing was CD8+ T cells from PBMCs. The receptors were sampled from a human donor with multiple sclerosis.

The chain is built from TRBV29-1 and TRBJ2-1, with D perhaps TRBD2 (6 bases). Germline lookup yields CDR1 SQVTM and CDR2 ANQGSEA. Trimming took 1 base from V and 14 from J, leaving 12 bases between them. The CDR3 sequence is 11 residues long. Written as DNA, the CDR3 is TGCAGCGTTGAAGGGGGGGTCAATAAGTTCTTC. Translating it yields CSVEGGVNKFF.

The gene calls are TRBV15 and TRBJ2-7; 8 positions match TRBD1. With 7 bases clipped from V and 5 bases from J, the junction kept 7 bases outside the gene matches. Germline lookup yields CDR1 LNHNV and CDR2 YYDKDF (reference sequence). CDR3 length: 13 amino acids. The DNA for the CDR3 is TGTGCCACCAACGACAGGGGAATGGACGAGCAGTACGTC. It encodes CATNDRGMDEQYV.

This rearrangement joins TRBV9 to TRBJ2-1, with no clear D. Trimming took off 0 bases at V and 9 bases at J, with 4 bases between the two ends. The CDR3 spans 11 residues. Per the germline V gene, CDR1 is SGDLS and CDR2 is YYNGEE. The CDR3 DNA reads as TGTGCCAGCAGCGTAGGGGTTGAGCAGTTCTTC. Translating it yields CASSVGVEQFF.

The chain recombines TRBV30 with TRBJ2-7; tentatively, D is TRBD1 or TRBD2 (5 bases each). V gave up 3 bases and J gave up 5 bases, with 8 bases separating them. Germline V lookup: CDR1 GTSNPN, CDR2 SVGIG (reference sequence). The CDR3 contains 11 residues. The CDR3 DNA reads as TGTGCCTGGAGCGGGGACCACGAGCAGTACTTC. Translated, it gives CAWSGDHEQYF.

In this sample, this clonotype turned up once. A junction boundary mismatches the germline segment, possibly from a read error. V is TRBV29-1 and J is TRBJ2-3, with D uncertain. Germline V gene sequence: CDR1 SQVTM, CDR2 ANQGSEA. The CDR3 runs 9 residues. CDR3 in amino acids: CSVEESPHF. As DNA, the CDR3 is TGCAGCGTTGAAGAGAGTCCCCATTTT.

The CDR3 reads CASSQHRGTYEQYF. The CDR3 nucleotides are TGTGCCAGCAGCCAACACAGGGGTACCTACGAGCAGTACTTC. V gene TRBV3-1 combines with J gene TRBJ2-7; 7 positions agree with TRBD1. The germline V gene has CDR1 LGHDT and CDR2 YNNKEL (reference sequence). CDR3 length equals 14 residues. V was clipped by 2 bases and J by 2 bases; unmatched bases: 3.

In this sample, this clonotype turned up a few times. The CDR3 is CAWSVGGEVSNQPQHF. The CDR3 DNA is TGTGCCTGGAGTGTGGGAGGGGAAGTAAGCAATCAGCCCCAGCATTTT. The chain uses TRBV30 and TRBJ1-5; D might be TRBD1 (5 bases). Germline CDR1 is GTSNPN and CDR2 is SVGIG (reference sequence). The V end lost 0 bases, the J end lost 1 base, and 13 bases lay between the germline ends. There are 16 residues in the CDR3.

About this clonotype: Mismatch with germline at one junction end may stem from a read error. This chain links TRBV12-3 or TRBV12-4 with TRBJ1-2; 7 bases match TRBD1. The CDR3 has 12 residues. This chain's CDR3 is CASSPLPGQWGF. CDR3 nucleotide sequence: TGTGCCAGCAGTCCGTTACCGGGACAGTGGGGCTTC.

The V call is TRBV14, the J call TRBJ2-2; D unresolved. The V and J ends lost 4 bases and 3 bases respectively, with 9 bases between them. CDR3 length: 14 residues. Looked up from germline, CDR1 is SGHDN and CDR2 is FVKESK. In nucleotides, the CDR3 is TGTGCCAGCAGCCCAGTGGTATACACCGGGGAGCTGTTTTTT. Translation gives CASSPVVYTGELFF.

This chain connects TRBV5-4 to TRBJ1-2; D unresolved. CDR1 is SGHNT and CDR2 is YYREEE in the germline V gene (reference sequence). Trimming left V 4 bases short and J 8 bases short, with 9 bases between. The CDR3 totals 11 residues. The CDR3 DNA is TGTGCCAGCAGCGCCGGCAGGGGCTACACCTTC. Protein sequence: CASSAGRGYTF.

The genes are TRBV9 and TRBJ2-1; 8 nucleotides line up with TRBD1. Germline V lookup: CDR1 SGDLS, CDR2 YYNGEE. The junction had 10 bases not matched to a gene; V was cut back by 3 bases and J by 8 bases. This CDR3 has 15 amino acids. The CDR3 loop is CASSGGQVLIDEQFF. The CDR3 region has the DNA TGTGCCAGCAGCGGGGGACAGGTGTTGATCGATGAGCAGTTCTTC.

This chain joins TRBV4-1 and TRBJ1-5; the D gene is possibly TRBD1 (5 bases). The V end was cut by 0 bases, the J end by 3 bases, with 12 bases between. The CDR3 is 16 residues long. CDR1 and CDR2 (germline): MGHRA, YSYEKL. CDR3 region: CASSQDKGNLNQPQHF. The CDR3 nucleotides read TGCGCCAGCAGCCAAGATAAGGGGAATCTCAATCAGCCCCAGCATTTT.

The V gene is TRBV5-6, the J gene TRBJ1-2; no clear D. V lost 6 bases and J lost 9, with 15 bases in between. This CDR3 has 12 amino acids. Germline values: CDR1 SGHDT, CDR2 YYEEEE. The CDR3 region has the DNA TGTGCCAGCACCTCAGAGGCGTATAGCTACACCTTC. This translates into CASTSEAYSYTF. The whole variable domain, filled in from reference TRBV5-6 and TRBJ1-2, reads DAGVTQSPTHLIKTRGQQVTLRCSPKSGHDTVSWYQQALGQGPQFIFQYYEEEERQRGNFPDRFSGHQFPNYSSELNVNALLLGDSALYLCASTSEAYSYTFGSGTRLTVV.

The rearrangement joins TRBV24-1 to TRBJ2-5; D uncertain. This CDR3 comprises 13 residues. Trimming removed 2 bases from V and 5 bases from J, with 8 bases in between. Germline assignment: CDR1 KGHDR and CDR2 SFDVKD. The CDR3 DNA reads as TGTGCCACCAGTGATTCCAACTTGGAGACCCAGTACTTC. As protein: CATSDSNLETQYF.

The V call is TRBV9, the J call TRBJ2-2; TRBD1 agrees at 8 bases. Germline CDR1 reads SGDLS; CDR2 reads YYNGEE. Losses at the gene ends were 3 bases for V and 7 bases for J; bases not matched to a gene: 14. The CDR3 has 17 residues. CDR3 amino acids: CASSDKTGDPSDGELFF. For the CDR3, the DNA is TGTGCCAGCAGCGATAAGACAGGGGATCCCTCTGACGGGGAGCTGTTTTTT.

The chain is built from TRBV27 and TRBJ1-2; unclear D gene. The CDR3 length is 13 residues. The V and J ends lost 3 bases and 3 bases respectively, with 8 bases between them. Germline V gene sequence: CDR1 MNHEY, CDR2 SMNVEV (reference sequence). The CDR3 DNA is TGTGCCAGCAGTTTTGGGGTTGACTATGGCTACACCTTC. It specifies CASSFGVDYGYTF.

The CDR3 loop reads CASSLSVGPYNEQFF. CDR3 coding DNA: TGTGCCAGCAGTTTATCGGTGGGACCCTACAATGAGCAGTTCTTC. This chain uses TRBV27 with TRBJ2-1; D is perhaps TRBD1 or TRBD2 (5 bases each). The germline V gene has CDR1 MNHEY and CDR2 SMNVEV (reference sequence). Trimming removed 0 bases at V and 2 bases at J, with 8 bases between. The CDR3 extends over 15 amino acids.

The genes are TRBV7-8 and TRBJ2-1; a possible D gene is TRBD1 (6 bases). This CDR3 has 13 residues. The germline gives CDR1 SGHVS, CDR2 FQNEAQ. V lost 7 bases and J 3 bases, leaving 10 bases between the germline ends. CDR3 bases: TGTGCCAGCATCCCGGACAGCTACAATGAGCAGTTCTTC. The encoded protein is CASIPDSYNEQFF. Complete variable domain (other parts from reference TRBV7-8 and TRBJ2-1): GAGVSQSPRYKVAKRGQDVALRCDPISGHVSLFWYQQALGQGPEFLTYFQNEAQLDKSGLPSDRFFAERPEGSVSTLKIQRTQQEDSAVYLCASIPDSYNEQFFGPGTRLTVL.

DNA of the CDR3: TGCAGCGTCCTTACCAGTGATACCAACTATGGCTACACCTTC. Translating gives CSVLTSDTNYGYTF. The rearrangement links TRBV29-1 to TRBJ1-2; D remains unclear. Germline V CDR1 and CDR2: SQVTM, ANQGSEA. This CDR3 contains 14 residues. V was cut by 6 bases and J by 2 bases, with 16 bases left in between.

The chain employs TRBV20-1 and TRBJ2-7, with D maybe TRBD1 (6 bases). This CDR3 is 14 amino acids long. Between the trimmed V and J ends, which lost 0 bases and 3 bases, there was a span of 12 bases. The V gene's germline CDR1 is DFQATT and CDR2 SNEGSKA (reference sequence). CDR3 nucleotide sequence: TGCAGTGCTAGAGATATTGAGACAGGCTACGAGCAGTACTTC. Protein: CSARDIETGYEQYF.

This chain connects TRBV15 to TRBJ1-5; 11 positions match TRBD1. V lost 3 bases, J lost 6 bases, and 4 bases stayed unmatched. The CDR3 sequence is 15 residues long. Germline V gene sequence: CDR1 LNHNV, CDR2 YYDKDF (reference sequence). CDR3 nucleotide sequence: TGTGCCACCAGCAGGGACAGGGGGCCGAGTCAGCCCCAGCATTTT. Protein sequence: CATSRDRGPSQPQHF. Full variable domain (rest looked up from reference TRBV15 and TRBJ1-5): DAMVIQNPRYQVTQFGKPVTLSCSQTLNHNVMYWYQQKSSQAPKLLFHYYDKDFNNEADTPDNFQSRRPNTSFCFLDIRSPGLGDTAMYLCATSRDRGPSQPQHFGDGTRLSIL.

The chain employs TRBV4-2 and TRBJ2-5; D might be TRBD2 (6 bases). Trimming removed 1 base at V and 4 bases at J, with 16 bases between. In germline, CDR1 is LGHNA, CDR2 YNFKEQ. CDR3 length: 16 amino acids. The CDR3 nucleotides are TGTGCCAGCAGCCAAGTGGGCGGGGAGCCTGGAGAGACCCAGTACTTC. It translates to CASSQVGGEPGETQYF.

The genes are TRBV12-3 or TRBV12-4 and TRBJ1-2; TRBD1 might be the D (5 bases). This CDR3 is built from 15 residues. V lost 0 bases, J lost 3 bases, and 11 bases lay in between. CDR3 DNA: TGTGCCAGCAGTTTAGCGGTACAGGCACACTATGGCTACACCTTC. It encodes CASSLAVQAHYGYTF.

The chain combines TRBV29-1 with TRBJ1-2; D ambiguous. The V gene's germline CDR1 is SQVTM and CDR2 ANQGSEA. This CDR3 has 15 amino acids. Between the trimmed V and J ends, which lost 6 bases and 1 base, there was a span of 18 bases. CDR3 DNA: TGCAGCGTCGTCGGTTGGGAAACCATTAACTATGGCTACACCTTC. This encodes CSVVGWETINYGYTF. Filled out from reference TRBV29-1 and TRBJ1-2, the complete variable domain reads SAVISQKPSRDICQRGTSLTIQCQVDSQVTMMFWYRQQPGQSLTLIATANQGSEATYESGFVIDKFPISRPNLTFSTLTVSNMSPEDSSIYLCSVVGWETINYGYTFGSGTRLTVV.

The chain recombines TRBV27 with TRBJ1-1, with D hard to call. This CDR3 spans 13 amino acids. The V end was cut by 5 bases, the J end by 3 bases, with 10 bases between. Germline values: CDR1 MNHEY, CDR2 SMNVEV (reference sequence). The DNA for the CDR3 is TGTGCCAGCAGTCCTCTCGCGGACACTGAAGCTTTCTTT. It codes for CASSPLADTEAFF.

J is TRBJ1-6 and V is TRBV30; D remains ambiguous. V was pared by 7 bases and J by 3 bases, with 19 bases between. CDR3 length: 16 residues. From germline, CDR1 is GTSNPN and CDR2 SVGIG (reference sequence). The CDR3 sequence: CASKTTAAVYNSPLHF. Written as DNA, the CDR3 is TGTGCCTCCAAAACAACAGCGGCAGTCTATAATTCACCCCTCCACTTT.